The source of this TCR beta chain is a study of regulatory T cells in long-lasting Graves disease. Study-level results: With persistent disease, TRBV28, TRBJ1-2 and TRBJ2-5 were the favored segments. Those with persistent disease had in common more public clonotypes (about 3,000) than new patients (about 900).

Construction of the TCR beta libraries employed iRepertoire HTBI primers in conjunction with Arm-PCR of CDR3 regions. One entry per CDR3 protein, called by TCRdb with MiXCR from the multiplex PCR reads. The data show a few hundred thousand distinct CDR3 sequences, with roughly 14% seen just once and approximately 9.3% held by the top ten. This clonotype was counted ten times or more. Its antigen remains unknown. As to time point: newly diagnosed GD, antithyroid drugs for less than 3 months. From RNA extracted from PBMCs, the TCR library was made. Each patient gave around 9.7 milliliters of EDTA-anticoagulated peripheral blood. The V gene's germline CDR1 is SGHRS and CDR2 YFSETQ. This CDR3 region has 12 residues. V dropped 2 bases and J dropped 6 bases, with 9 bases sitting between them. Another study also made use of these data, one on T cells in Graves' hyperthyroidism and ophthalmopathy. This second report adds: The TCR CDR3 was amplified in a first-round RT-PCR using the HTBI primer set.

This clonotype was obtained from a man aged 30-40 years with Graves disease. The chain joins TRBV5-1 to TRBJ2-7; no clear D gene. Sequences were derived from peripheral blood mononuclear cells (PBMCs), sampled at new diagnosis, from a patient treated with antithyroid drugs. CDR3 residues: CASSLNRGEQYF. For the CDR3, the DNA is TGCGCCAGCAGCTTAAATCGAGGCGAGCAGTACTTC. Full variable domain (missing parts from reference TRBV5-1 and TRBJ2-7): KAGVTQTPRYLIKTRGQQVTLSCSPISGHRSVSWYQQTPGQGLQFLFEYFSETQRNKGNFPGRFSGRQFSNSRSEMNVSTLELGDSALYLCASSLNRGEQYFGPGTRLTVT.